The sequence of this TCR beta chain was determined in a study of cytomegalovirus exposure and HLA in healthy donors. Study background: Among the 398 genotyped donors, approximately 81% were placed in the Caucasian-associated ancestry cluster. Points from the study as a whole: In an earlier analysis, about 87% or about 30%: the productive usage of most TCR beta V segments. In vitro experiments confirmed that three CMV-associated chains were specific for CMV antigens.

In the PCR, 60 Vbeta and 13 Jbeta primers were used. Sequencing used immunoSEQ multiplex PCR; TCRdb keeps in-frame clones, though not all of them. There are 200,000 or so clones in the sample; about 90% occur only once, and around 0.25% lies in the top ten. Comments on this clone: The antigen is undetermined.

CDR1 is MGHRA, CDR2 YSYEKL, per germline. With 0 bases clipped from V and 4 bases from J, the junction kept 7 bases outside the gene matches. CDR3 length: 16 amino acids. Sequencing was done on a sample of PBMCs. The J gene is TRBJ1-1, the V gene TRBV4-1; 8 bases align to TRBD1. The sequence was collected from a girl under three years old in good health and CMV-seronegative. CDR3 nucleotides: TGCGCCAGCAGCCAAGAGAACAGGGGGTACGGCACTGAAGCTTTCTTT. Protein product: CASSQENRGYGTEAFF.